The present entry profiles one T cell receptor beta chain with its context. No cognate antigen has been identified for it. Qualities for individual bases were not recorded, and no much larger clone is one base off. Including cysteine and phenylalanine, the CDR3 has 12 amino acids. Only the CDR3 DNA is retained, 36 bases long and in frame from the first base. V trim: 5 bases; J trim: 4 bases; unmatched bases: 2. The germline V gene sets CDR1 to SGHAT and CDR2 to FQNNGV. The sample belongs to a study of blood T cell repertoires in COVID-19 (TCRdb year 2020). Regarding the complete study: Samples covering the acute and convalescent phases of COVID-19 were provided by collaborators in the United States, Italy and Spain. The material from the prospective study consisted of cDNA or gDNA derived from T cells, B-cell-depleted T cells, or PBMCs. Deeply sampled blood TCRbeta repertoires from subjects exposed to, actively infected with, or recovered from COVID-19 were included in the dataset. The repertoires were released in a freely available public database meant as a resource for research on the immune response to SARS-CoV-2. Samples were obtained from the ongoing ImmuneRACE study (first 160 participants) and from roughly 1,300 subjects provided by 6 global collaborators. Nearly every sample came with metadata listing a de-identified subject ID, COVID-19 status, age in years and sex. Where HLA class I and class II types were available, the types were taken from metadata supplied by the sample provider, not from assay-based typing. General study outcomes and caveats: How much clinical and demographic metadata was included differed by source and by participant, and the metadata was provided uncurated.

Each collaborating institution followed its own protocols to collect whole blood in K2EDTA tubes. For TCRbeta analysis, collaborators shipped samples as frozen whole blood, isolated PBMCs, or DNA extracted from either of those sample types. The immunoSEQ Assay, a bias-controlled multiplex PCR, was used to amplify TCRbeta CDR3 regions from genomic DNA. On the study's bioinformatics: Within the assay, amplification of reference gene primers was used to estimate how many nucleated cells each sample contained. To quantify the absolute abundance of each unique TCRbeta CDR3 rearrangement, sequence reads were collapsed and filtered. For each sample, productive Simpson clonality was calculated as the square root of Simpson's diversity index across productive rearrangements. This is the immuneACCESS table as TCRdb keeps it, with only in-frame sequences that have V and J called. A part of the clones is gone; compared with another copy, unresolved V genes explain less than half, and the rest is unexplained. V and J calls and clone size are copied from that table; D and trimming were computed from the DNA. The sample table records 120,000 to 150,000 clones; roughly nine tenths of these occur just once. The ten largest clones take up around 1.5% of the sample.

The receptor chain draws on TRBV11-2 and TRBJ2-7, with 7 middle bases fitting TRBD1. The receptor was derived from a human donor in a cohort sampled during active COVID-19. Material: peripheral blood. The nucleotides read TGTGCCAGCAGCCCCAGGGGGTACGAGCAGTACTTC. Its protein is CASSPRGYEQYF.